Below, 28 T cell receptor beta chains from the same sample are listed, as sequenced in a study of cytomegalovirus exposure and HLA in healthy donors. The PCR ran on 60 Vbeta and 13 Jbeta primers. TCRdb's copy holds only in-frame clones and misses some; the assay was immunoSEQ multiplex PCR. The sample has under 150,000 clones, 65% to 85% seen once. Sequenced: PBMCs. Receptor source: a man aged 50 to 59 in good health and CMV-seronegative.

This chain uses TRBV7-2 with TRBJ2-7, with TRBD1 identical over 8 bases. Germline CDR1 SGHTA, CDR2 FQGNSA. The CDR3 consists of 15 residues. V gave up 3 bases and J gave up 1 base; unmatched junction bases: 5. This CDR3 reads CASSLRYRGSYEQYF. The CDR3 DNA follows: TGTGCCAGCAGCTTGAGGTACAGGGGGTCCTACGAGCAGTACTTC. Variable domain in full (rest from reference TRBV7-2 and TRBJ2-7): GAGVSQSPSNKVTEKGKDVELRCDPISGHTALYWYRQSLGQGLEFLIYFQGNSAPDKSGLPSDRFSAERTGGSVSTLTIQRTQQEDSAVYLCASSLRYRGSYEQYFGPGTRLTVT.

V usage is TRBV28 and J usage is TRBJ1-2; 9 nucleotides agree with TRBD1. Germline V CDR1 and CDR2: MDHEN, SYDVKM. V trimming: 5 bases; J trimming: 8 bases; junction bases outside the gene matches: 9. The CDR3 extends over 14 amino acids. Here the CDR3 reads CASSTTGGLSGYTF. Here the CDR3 DNA reads TGTGCCAGCAGTACTACAGGGGGCTTGAGCGGCTACACCTTC.

This chain links TRBV29-1 with TRBJ2-1; D is possibly TRBD2 (5 bases). V lost 1 base to trimming and J lost 8 bases, with 9 bases between them. Germline V gene lookup returns CDR1 SQVTM and CDR2 ANQGSEA. This CDR3 has 12 residues. The CDR3 region has the DNA TGCAGCGTTGAAGGTTATAGCGATGAGCAGTTCTTC. This codes for CSVEGYSDEQFF.

The chain couples TRBV19 to TRBJ2-3; 9 positions match TRBD1. The germline V gene encodes CDR1 LNHDA and CDR2 SQIVND (reference sequence). The CDR3 has 14 residues. The J segment lost 6 bases and the V segment lost 6 bases, leaving 7 bases of the junction unmatched. As DNA, the CDR3 is TGTGCCAGTAGCTGGACAGGGGAGGTGGATACGCAGTATTTT. Amino acid sequence: CASSWTGEVDTQYF.

The chain recombines TRBV9 with TRBJ2-1, with TRBD2 identical over 12 bases. The CDR3 length is 15 residues. The V gene's germline CDR1 is SGDLS and CDR2 YYNGEE. V dropped 2 bases and J dropped 8; count of bases not matched to a gene: 5. Here the CDR3 reads CASSVTSGSSYEQFF. Here the CDR3 DNA reads TGTGCCAGCAGCGTGACTAGCGGGAGTTCATATGAGCAGTTCTTC.

DNA of the CDR3: TGTGCCAGTAGTATGCGTAGCGGGAGTTCGTCCTACAATGAGCAGTTCTTC. Its protein is CASSMRSGSSSYNEQFF. This chain uses TRBV19 with TRBJ2-1; TRBD2 agrees at 9 bases. The CDR3 is made up of 17 amino acids. Germline CDR1 and CDR2: LNHDA and SQIVND (reference sequence). Trimming at V came to 3 bases and at J to 1 base, leaving 7 bases not matched to a gene.

The V gene is TRBV7-9, the J gene TRBJ2-7, with 8 bases fitting TRBD1. Germline trimming cut 5 bases from V and 0 bases from J; bases unmatched to any gene: 9. The CDR3 length is 16 residues. The germline CDR1 and CDR2 sequences are SEHNR and FQNEAQ (reference sequence). For the CDR3, the DNA is TGTGCCAGCAGCCCTGGGGTGGGACAGGTCTCCTACGAGCAGTACTTC. Amino acid sequence: CASSPGVGQVSYEQYF.

The J gene is TRBJ2-1, the V gene TRBV29-1; D perhaps matches TRBD2 (5 bases). This CDR3 is built from 13 residues. The V and J ends lost 1 base and 6 bases respectively, with 10 bases between them. Germline lookup yields CDR1 SQVTM and CDR2 ANQGSEA. This CDR3 reads CSVEVEAGNEQFF. The DNA for the CDR3 is TGCAGCGTTGAAGTAGAGGCGGGCAATGAGCAGTTCTTC.

In its sample, this clone was seen a few times. V usage is TRBV4-3 and J usage is TRBJ2-6; D unresolved. V lost 0 bases and J 4 bases, leaving 10 bases between the germline ends. Germline lookup yields CDR1 LGHNA and CDR2 YSLEER. This CDR3 has 16 amino acids. CDR3 bases: TGCGCCAGCAGCCAAGATCCCGCTAACGGGGCCAACGTCCTGACTTTC. Translation gives CASSQDPANGANVLTF.

As for this clone: It is likely a read error, because the conserved phenylalanine at the end of the CDR3 is missing. Because the CDR3's place on the DNA is in doubt, the DNA is left out and the CDR3 is given as listed by TCRdb. J is TRBJ1-2 and V is TRBV20-1; no DNA check was done on the table's D call, TRBD1. The CDR3 region is 9 residues in length, termini included. Germline V gene data show CDR1 as DFQATT and CDR2 as SNEGSKA (reference sequence). CDR3 protein: CSREGGPPV.

The chain recombines TRBV5-1 with TRBJ2-1; a weak D match, TRBD2 (6 bases). The CDR3 consists of 15 residues. From germline, CDR1 is SGHRS and CDR2 YFSETQ. The V gene lost 4 bases and the J gene lost 7 bases, with 18 bases spanning the gap. CDR3 DNA sequence: TGCGCCAGCAGCGTGGGACTCCCCCCGCTTAATGAGCAGTTCTTC. Protein product: CASSVGLPPLNEQFF.

Only a few counts were recorded for this clone. The rearrangement uses TRBV7-9 and TRBJ2-5; tentatively, D is TRBD2 (6 bases). CDR1 is SEHNR, CDR2 FQNEAQ, per germline (reference sequence). Trimming stripped 3 bases from V and 5 bases from J, with 16 bases between. The CDR3 spans 15 residues. CDR3 sequence reads: CASSFPRRVGETQYF. Here the CDR3 DNA reads TGTGCCAGCAGCTTCCCGAGGAGGGTAGGGGAGACCCAGTACTTC.

The rearrangement joins TRBV28 to TRBJ2-3; TRBD2 matches at 13 bases. Germline V gene sequence: CDR1 MDHEN, CDR2 SYDVKM. This CDR3 is built from 15 residues. V shed 6 bases, J shed 4 bases, and the junction held 4 bases outside the gene matches. CDR3 region: CASSGTSGDADTQYF. CDR3 sequence (DNA): TGTGCCAGCAGCGGGACTAGCGGGGATGCAGATACGCAGTATTTT.

This clone was seen a handful of times. The chain employs TRBV30 and TRBJ2-1, with D possibly matching TRBD2 (6 bases). The V gene's germline CDR1 is GTSNPN and CDR2 SVGIG (reference sequence). Deletions cut 3 bases from V and 2 bases from J, with 20 bases between. The CDR3 is 17 residues long. For the CDR3, the DNA is TGTGCCTGGAGCCCCGGTAGGGCGGGATCTCCCTACAATGAGCAGTTCTTC. Its protein is CAWSPGRAGSPYNEQFF.

The chain recombines TRBV15 with TRBJ2-7; 8 positions agree with TRBD1. Germline V gene data show CDR1 as LNHNV and CDR2 as YYDKDF (reference sequence). After removal of 3 bases from V and 3 bases from J, the junction contained 4 bases not matched to a gene. This CDR3 region has 14 residues. The CDR3 region is CATSRGQAFYEQYF. For the CDR3, the DNA is TGTGCCACCAGCAGGGGACAGGCCTTCTACGAGCAGTACTTC.

The V and J genes are TRBV28 and TRBJ2-6, with D unresolved. Germline V gene data show CDR1 as MDHEN and CDR2 as SYDVKM. Trimming left V 7 bases short and J 1 base short, with 8 bases between. The CDR3 runs to 14 residues. The CDR3 DNA reads as TGTGCCAGCACCGAAACTTCTGGGGCCAACGTCCTGACTTTC. Amino acids: CASTETSGANVLTF.

This clone was counted between two and nine times. The CDR3 DNA sequence: TGTGCCTGGAGTCCGTCAGGGCCGGTTGGCTACACCTTC. Encoded protein: CAWSPSGPVGYTF. The chain carries TRBV30 and TRBJ1-2, with D possibly matching TRBD1 (5 bases). Germline values: CDR1 GTSNPN, CDR2 SVGIG (reference sequence). The CDR3 covers 13 residues. V lost 2 bases and J 7 bases, leaving 14 bases between the germline ends.

This chain connects TRBV19 to TRBJ1-1, with a tentative D call TRBD1 (6 bases). The V gene's germline CDR1 is LNHDA and CDR2 SQIVND (reference sequence). CDR3 size: 13 residues. V was trimmed by 5 bases and J by 4 bases, leaving 11 bases between them. Here the CDR3 DNA reads TGTGCCAGTAGTGGGGGCGTACCCACTGAAGCTTTCTTT. Amino acid sequence: CASSGGVPTEAFF.

The chain carries TRBV28 and TRBJ2-4; TRBD2 might be the D (6 bases). This CDR3 has 16 amino acids. Per germline, CDR1 MDHEN and CDR2 SYDVKM. V dropped 6 bases and J dropped 0 bases, with 15 bases sitting between them. The DNA for the CDR3 is TGTGCCAGCAGCTCAGGAGGGATGCTAGCCAAAAACATTCAGTACTTC. This encodes CASSSGGMLAKNIQYF.

The CDR3 bases are TGTGCCAGCAGCGGGTGGGCAGCGGGAGTAGAGACCCAGTACTTC. Translated: CASSGWAAGVETQYF. This chain links TRBV9 with TRBJ2-5, with 8 positions matching TRBD2. Trimming at V came to 3 bases and at J to 4 bases, leaving 8 bases not matched to a gene. Germline values: CDR1 SGDLS, CDR2 YYNGEE. There are 15 residues in the CDR3.

The chain links TRBV6-6 to TRBJ1-4; TRBD1 agrees at 8 bases. Looked up from germline, CDR1 is MNHNY and CDR2 is SVGAGI (reference sequence). This CDR3 has 14 residues. V lost 0 bases to trimming and J lost 7 bases; unmatched junction nucleotides: 1. The CDR3 DNA follows: TGTGCCAGCAGTTACTCGGACAGGGTTGAAAAACTGTTTTTT. Translation: CASSYSDRVEKLFF.

The chain employs TRBV25-1 and TRBJ2-7, with D maybe TRBD2 (6 bases). The CDR3 is made up of 13 amino acids. Trimming shortened V by 8 bases and J by 0 bases, and 11 bases separated the two germline ends. In germline, CDR1 is MGHDK, CDR2 SYGVNS. CDR3 sequence reads: CASRDGSSYEQYF. The CDR3 region has the DNA TGTGCCAGCCGCGACGGGAGCTCCTACGAGCAGTACTTC.

The chain is built from TRBV19 and TRBJ1-5, with TRBD1 matching 9 bases. Germline V gene lookup returns CDR1 LNHDA and CDR2 SQIVND (reference sequence). CDR3 length: 16 amino acids. The V gene end was trimmed by 5 bases and the J gene end by 9 bases; junction bases not matched to a gene: 14. CDR3 loop: CASSVRNRGLVRPQHF. CDR3 in DNA: TGTGCCAGTAGTGTTCGCAACAGGGGGCTGGTACGGCCCCAGCATTTT.

The chain links TRBV9 to TRBJ1-5; 9 bases fit TRBD1. This CDR3 has 15 residues. Germline assignment: CDR1 SGDLS and CDR2 YYNGEE. The trim removed 3 bases at V and 4 bases at J, leaving 5 bases unmatched. The CDR3 reads CASSAGQGENQPQHF. The DNA of the CDR3 is TGTGCCAGCAGCGCGGGACAGGGCGAGAATCAGCCCCAGCATTTT.

This clone was recorded a few times. V and J are TRBV5-1 and TRBJ1-1; 7 nucleotides agree with TRBD1. The CDR3 consists of 17 residues. CDR1 is SGHRS and CDR2 is YFSETQ in the germline V gene. Trimming removed 1 base from V and 4 bases from J; junction bases left unmatched: 13. CDR3 amino acids: CASSLMGHLQGGTEAFF. CDR3 nucleotides: TGCGCCAGCAGCTTGATGGGACACCTCCAGGGGGGCACTGAAGCTTTCTTT. Full variable domain (missing parts from reference TRBV5-1 and TRBJ1-1): KAGVTQTPRYLIKTRGQQVTLSCSPISGHRSVSWYQQTPGQGLQFLFEYFSETQRNKGNFPGRFSGRQFSNSRSEMNVSTLELGDSALYLCASSLMGHLQGGTEAFFGQGTRLTVV.

The CDR3 DNA sequence: TGTGCCAGCAGCTCACCACAGGGAGGGCTCGATTATAGCAATCAGCCCCAGCATTTT. Its protein is CASSSPQGGLDYSNQPQHF. The V call is TRBV7-3, the J call TRBJ1-5; D possibly corresponds to TRBD1 (6 bases). This CDR3 contains 19 residues. CDR1 and CDR2 (germline): SGHTA, FQGTGA. V shed 4 bases and J shed 0 bases, with 22 bases lying between them.

The chain employs TRBV6-5 and TRBJ1-5; 9 nucleotides align to TRBD1. V dropped 6 bases and J dropped 2; count of bases not matched to a gene: 5. CDR3 length equals 15 residues. Germline values: CDR1 MNHEY, CDR2 SVGAGI. The CDR3 here is CASRPQGAGNQPQHF. CDR3 nucleotide sequence: TGTGCCAGCAGACCACAGGGGGCCGGCAATCAGCCCCAGCATTTT.

The chain has TRBV9 and TRBJ2-5; 7 bases match TRBD2. The assigned J gene may be wrong: the sequence end matches TRBJ2-7 better. The CDR3 extends over 15 amino acids. CDR1 is SGDLS, CDR2 YYNGEE, per germline. DNA of the CDR3: TGTGCCAGCAGCCCCGGGGAGGGAGAGGGCTACGAGCAGTACTTC. It encodes CASSPGEGEGYEQYF.